This T cell receptor beta chain was recorded in a study of response to subunit inactivated influenza vaccine. There are many counts of this clonotype. As yet, its antigen is unknown. Study outcomes and limitations: The authors suggested that every seasonal influenza vaccination recruits few new T cells.

TCRdb recomputed calls from the RT-PCR reads with MiXCR, one row per CDR3 protein. Of roughly 790,000 distinct CDR3 sequences listed, about 20% are singletons. The TCR originated in a man aged 45-65 years who received an inactivated influenza vaccine. The sample here was PBMCs from blood, taken more than 4 days after vaccination.

The CDR3 protein is CAISATSGNQETQYF. The CDR3 nucleotides are TGTGCCATCAGTGCGACTAGCGGGAACCAAGAGACCCAGTACTTC. The chain has TRBV10-3 and TRBJ2-5, with TRBD2 matching over 11 bases. CDR3 length equals 15 residues. CDR1 is ENHRY, CDR2 SYGVKD, per germline. Germline trimming cut 4 bases from V and 0 bases from J; bases unmatched to any gene: 1.